Each of the 31 T cell receptor beta chains below was sequenced from the same sample in a study of CD8 T cells in Susac syndrome. RNA, at roughly 0.45 to 1 ug, was reverse transcribed with random hexamers. TCRdb independently ran MiXCR on the immunoSEQ multiplex PCR reads; one entry per CDR3 protein. The sample lists approximately 190,000 distinct CDR3 sequences, about 94% occurring once. Material: CD4+ T cells from PBMCs. The receptors shown here come from a human donor with Susac syndrome.

V is TRBV6-6 and J is TRBJ2-2, with D tentatively TRBD1 (6 bases). Trimming pared 5 bases from V and 6 bases from J, leaving 7 bases between. This CDR3 comprises 12 residues. Germline lookup yields CDR1 MNHNY and CDR2 SVGAGI (reference sequence). This CDR3 reads CASSRGSGELFF. CDR3 sequence (DNA): TGTGCCAGCAGTAGGGGGTCCGGGGAGCTGTTTTTT.

This clonotype was found once. The chain is built from TRBV7-3 and TRBJ2-3; 13 bases fit TRBD2. This CDR3 region has 18 residues. The V and J ends lost 5 bases and 1 base, in that order; junction bases with no gene match: 9. In germline, CDR1 is SGHTA, CDR2 FQGTGA. Here the CDR3 reads CASSVGLAGFDGTDTQYF. The DNA of the CDR3 is TGTGCCAGCAGCGTGGGACTAGCGGGGTTCGACGGCACAGATACGCAGTATTTT.

The chain links TRBV30 to TRBJ1-2; D unclear. Trimming left V 0 bases short and J 7 bases short, with 15 bases between. The CDR3 covers 14 residues. Per germline, CDR1 GTSNPN and CDR2 SVGIG (reference sequence). The CDR3 DNA reads as TGTGCCTGGAGTGTAACAGCCCGTTCTGGTGGCTACACCTTC. Protein product: CAWSVTARSGGYTF.

The chain has TRBV12-3 or TRBV12-4 and TRBJ2-2; tentatively, D is TRBD2 (7 bases). The CDR3 runs to 11 residues. V was shortened by 6 bases and J by 11 bases, with 10 bases between the two germline ends. The chain's CDR3 is CASRSGGELFF. In nucleotides, the CDR3 is TGTGCCAGCAGATCGGGGGGCGAGCTGTTTTTT.

This sequence joins TRBV4-1 and TRBJ2-1; D is undetermined. Germline loops: CDR1 MGHRA, CDR2 YSYEKL. Trimming took off 0 bases at V and 4 bases at J, with 19 bases between the two ends. This CDR3 is built from 18 residues. The CDR3 loop is CASSQDLVRSAGYNEQFF. The CDR3 coding sequence is TGCGCCAGCAGCCAAGATCTCGTTCGGAGCGCCGGATACAATGAGCAGTTCTTC.

V gene TRBV30 combines with J gene TRBJ1-2; no firm D call. V lost 1 base to trimming and J lost 4 bases, with 10 bases between them. CDR1 and CDR2 from the germline V gene are GTSNPN and SVGIG (reference sequence). The CDR3 extends over 13 amino acids. The CDR3 reads CAWSGGVFYGYTF. The CDR3 region has the DNA TGTGCCTGGAGTGGCGGAGTGTTCTATGGCTACACCTTC.

This chain connects TRBV2 to TRBJ2-2, with D possibly matching TRBD1 (6 bases). Germline V gene data show CDR1 as SNHLY and CDR2 as FYNNEI. The CDR3 has 13 residues. The V and J ends lost 9 bases and 1 base respectively, with 9 bases between them. The CDR3 region is CASSGQNTGELFF. As DNA, the CDR3 is TGTGCCAGTTCGGGACAGAACACCGGGGAGCTGTTTTTT.

V and J are TRBV30 and TRBJ2-2, with D perhaps TRBD2 (5 bases). Between the trimmed V and J ends, which lost 5 bases and 0 bases, there was a span of 10 bases. The germline CDR1 and CDR2 sequences are GTSNPN and SVGIG (reference sequence). There are 14 residues in the CDR3. CDR3 amino acids: CAWGGLTNTGELFF. DNA for the CDR3: TGTGCCTGGGGAGGACTGACGAACACCGGGGAGCTGTTTTTT.

The gene calls are TRBV7-6 and TRBJ2-3; D call uncertain. In germline, CDR1 is SGHVS, CDR2 FNYEAQ. This CDR3 contains 15 residues. V dropped 1 base and J dropped 7 bases, with 15 bases sitting between them. In DNA, the CDR3 is TGTGCCAGCAGCTTAGGGTCGGCGATTGGAAATACGCAGTATTTT. Protein sequence: CASSLGSAIGNTQYF. The whole variable domain, filled in from reference TRBV7-6 and TRBJ2-3, reads GAGVSQSPRYKVTKRGQDVALRCDPISGHVSLYWYRQALGQGPEFLTYFNYEAQQDKSGLPNDRFSAERPEGSISTLTIQRTEQRDSAMYRCASSLGSAIGNTQYFGPGTRLTVL.

This chain connects TRBV5-1 to TRBJ1-1, with D unresolved. From germline, CDR1 is SGHRS and CDR2 YFSETQ. The length of the CDR3 is 13 residues. V was cut by 4 bases and J by 0 bases, with 7 bases left in between. Here the CDR3 reads CASSIHVNTEAFF. The CDR3 DNA reads TGCGCCAGCAGCATACACGTGAACACTGAAGCTTTCTTT. The whole variable domain, remainder taken from reference TRBV5-1 and TRBJ1-1, is KAGVTQTPRYLIKTRGQQVTLSCSPISGHRSVSWYQQTPGQGLQFLFEYFSETQRNKGNFPGRFSGRQFSNSRSEMNVSTLELGDSALYLCASSIHVNTEAFFGQGTRLTVV.

V is TRBV6-5 and J is TRBJ2-5; tentatively, D is TRBD1 or TRBD2 (5 bases each). Trimming left V 3 bases short and J 7 bases short, with 12 bases between. Per germline, CDR1 MNHEY and CDR2 SVGAGI. The CDR3 runs to 13 residues. CDR3 nucleotide sequence: TGTGCCAGCAGTTATCCCGGGACGTCGACCCAGTACTTC. Its protein is CASSYPGTSTQYF.

The chain couples TRBV6-6 to TRBJ1-6, with D perhaps TRBD1 (5 bases). There are 12 residues in the CDR3. V lost 6 bases and J lost 10, with 10 bases in between. CDR1 is MNHNY and CDR2 is SVGAGI in the germline V gene (reference sequence). This chain's CDR3 is CASSRRDSPLHF. The CDR3 bases are TGTGCCAGCAGCCGACGGGACTCACCCCTCCACTTT.

V and J are TRBV7-8 and TRBJ2-3, with TRBD2 identical over 11 bases. The CDR3 runs 18 residues. Germline assignment: CDR1 SGHVS and CDR2 FQNEAQ. J was trimmed by 1 base and V by 6 bases; bases with no gene match: 12. CDR3 coding DNA: TGTGCCAGCAGGCACCCTAGCGGGGGGAGTAGAGGCACAGATACGCAGTATTTT. As protein: CASRHPSGGSRGTDTQYF.

The chain combines TRBV3-1 with TRBJ1-1, with TRBD1 as a possible D gene (6 bases). This CDR3 has 12 residues. Germline CDR1 and CDR2: LGHDT and YNNKEL (reference sequence). Trimming left V 3 bases short and J 8 bases short, with 10 bases between. The CDR3 loop reads CASSHYRAEAFF. The CDR3 nucleotides read TGTGCCAGCAGCCATTACAGGGCCGAAGCTTTCTTT.

J is TRBJ2-5 and V is TRBV20-1; 7 bases align to TRBD2. After removal of 6 bases from V and 4 bases from J, the junction contained 11 bases not matched to a gene. The germline V gene has CDR1 DFQATT and CDR2 SNEGSKA (reference sequence). The CDR3 runs 14 residues. CDR3 protein: CSAGGSRGTETQYF. In DNA form, the CDR3 reads TGCAGTGCCGGGGGGAGCCGGGGGACAGAGACCCAGTACTTC.

V usage is TRBV30 and J usage is TRBJ2-1; 7 nucleotides align to TRBD1. Germline CDR1 GTSNPN, CDR2 SVGIG (reference sequence). The CDR3 contains 13 residues. Unmatched junction bases numbered 5, after V lost 0 bases and J lost 9 bases. The CDR3 DNA is TGTGCCTGGAGTGTACGAGGGGGCGGTGAGCAGTTCTTC. It specifies CAWSVRGGGEQFF.

There are a few counts of this clonotype. The rearrangement joins TRBV11-2 to TRBJ1-1; a possible D gene is TRBD1 (5 bases). The CDR3 has 15 amino acids. Germline CDR1 SGHAT, CDR2 FQNNGV. With 1 base removed from V and 1 base from J, the gap between germline ends came to 10 bases. CDR3 sequence: CASSLARGGNTEAFF. The CDR3, as DNA: TGTGCCAGCAGCTTAGCCCGGGGCGGGAACACTGAAGCTTTCTTT.

The chain couples TRBV13 to TRBJ1-6; the D is unclear. The CDR3 consists of 13 residues. Germline CDR1 is PRHDT and CDR2 is FYEKMQ (reference sequence). Trimming took 4 bases from V and 14 from J, leaving 15 bases between them. CDR3 sequence reads: CASSSQGRVTLHF. As DNA, the CDR3 is TGTGCCAGCAGCTCACAAGGTCGGGTAACCCTCCACTTT.

The table lists this clonotype with a few counts. The rearrangement uses TRBV7-2 and TRBJ2-7; D is perhaps TRBD1 or TRBD2 (5 bases each). Trimming took off 1 base at V and 0 bases at J, with 10 bases between the two ends. Per the germline V gene, CDR1 is SGHTA and CDR2 is FQGNSA. The CDR3 covers 15 residues. The chain's CDR3 is CASSLVQGASYEQYF. CDR3 bases: TGTGCCAGCAGCTTAGTCCAGGGAGCCTCCTACGAGCAGTACTTC.

V gene TRBV6-5 combines with J gene TRBJ1-3, with a tentative D call TRBD1 (6 bases). Trimming cost V 5 bases and J 2 bases, with 13 bases left between them. Germline CDR1 is MNHEY and CDR2 is SVGAGI. This CDR3 comprises 15 residues. CDR3 loop: CASSLTGIAGNTIYF. The CDR3 DNA sequence: TGTGCCAGCAGTCTAACAGGGATTGCTGGAAACACCATATATTTT.

This chain links TRBV19 with TRBJ1-1; TRBD1 matches 7 bases. The CDR3 covers 15 residues. Germline trimming cut 6 bases from V and 0 bases from J; bases unmatched to any gene: 7. Germline V gives CDR1 LNHDA, CDR2 SQIVND (reference sequence). CDR3 nucleotides: TGTGCCAGTAGAGACAGGGCTGAGATGAACACTGAAGCTTTCTTT. Amino acid sequence: CASRDRAEMNTEAFF.

This chain joins TRBV25-1 and TRBJ2-5, with 10 bases matching TRBD1. Germline-derived CDR1 and CDR2 are MGHDK and SYGVNS. V lost 3 bases, J lost 4 bases, and 2 bases stayed unmatched. The CDR3 sequence is 14 residues long. The DNA of the CDR3 is TGTGCCAGCAGTGAGTGGGACAGGGGAGAGACCCAGTACTTC. Its translation is CASSEWDRGETQYF.

The V and J genes are TRBV9 and TRBJ2-3, with 10 nucleotides matching TRBD2. CDR3 length: 17 amino acids. Germline V gene lookup returns CDR1 SGDLS and CDR2 YYNGEE. Trimming cost V 3 bases and J 0 bases; bases outside gene matches: 7. The CDR3 DNA follows: TGTGCCAGCAGCGCCCTAGCGGGGGCGGGGAGCACAGATACGCAGTATTTT. It specifies CASSALAGAGSTDTQYF. Combining the CDR3 with reference TRBV9 and TRBJ2-3 gives the whole variable domain DSGVTQTPKHLITATGQRVTLRCSPRSGDLSVYWYQQSLDQGLQFLIQYYNGEERAKGNILERFSAQQFPDLHSELNLSSLELGDSALYFCASSALAGAGSTDTQYFGPGTRLTVL.

The rearrangement joins TRBV20-1 to TRBJ2-5, with TRBD2 matching over 9 bases. CDR3 length: 16 residues. Germline values: CDR1 DFQATT, CDR2 SNEGSKA (reference sequence). The J segment lost 4 bases and the V segment lost 4 bases, leaving 13 bases of the junction unmatched. The CDR3 loop is CSATKTSGNQGETQYF. CDR3 sequence (DNA): TGCAGTGCTACAAAGACTAGCGGAAACCAGGGAGAGACCCAGTACTTC.

CDR3 bases: TGTGCCTGGAGCCCAGGGCCCACCTACGAGCAGTACTTC. Translating it yields CAWSPGPTYEQYF. The V and J genes are TRBV30 and TRBJ2-7; D might be TRBD1 (5 bases). V lost 3 bases and J 2 bases, leaving 11 bases between the germline ends. The CDR3 runs 13 residues. Germline CDR1 and CDR2: GTSNPN and SVGIG (reference sequence).

The gene calls are TRBV9 and TRBJ2-2, with 10 bases that match TRBD2. CDR1 and CDR2 (germline): SGDLS, YYNGEE. CDR3 length equals 16 residues. The V segment lost 3 bases and the J segment 7 bases; nucleotides outside the gene matches: 9. The CDR3 loop is CASSAQGAGGHGELFF. The CDR3 DNA is TGTGCCAGCAGCGCCCAAGGAGCGGGGGGGCACGGGGAGCTGTTTTTT.

This chain links TRBV10-2 with TRBJ1-6, with 10 bases identical to TRBD1. V was clipped by 7 bases and J by 10 bases; unmatched bases: 10. The CDR3 is 15 amino acids. Germline-derived CDR1 and CDR2 are WSHSY and SAAADI. The CDR3 region has the DNA TGCGCCAGCATTGCGGGACAGGGGATCAACTCACCCCTCCACTTT. Residues: CASIAGQGINSPLHF.

The chain couples TRBV10-3 to TRBJ2-5; 8 bases are shared with TRBD2. Losses at the gene ends were 4 bases for V and 3 bases for J; bases not matched to a gene: 7. Germline assignment: CDR1 ENHRY and CDR2 SYGVKD. The CDR3 covers 15 residues. The CDR3: CAISAPGLDKETQYF. Written as DNA, the CDR3 is TGTGCCATCAGTGCCCCGGGACTAGATAAAGAGACCCAGTACTTC.

Regarding this clonotype: One end of the junction varies from germline; a read error may be responsible. The V and J genes are TRBV2 and TRBJ1-1, with a weak D call TRBD1 (5 bases). The CDR3 totals 10 residues. Germline V gives CDR1 SNHLY, CDR2 FYNNEI. CDR3 residues: CASSHPGAVF. CDR3 in DNA: TGTGCCAGCAGCCATCCCGGGGCTGTCTTT.

The chain has TRBV18 and TRBJ1-5; D not resolved. Looked up from germline, CDR1 is KGHSH and CDR2 is LQKENI. The CDR3 is 14 residues long. Trimming cost V 3 bases and J 4 bases, with 10 bases left between them. The CDR3 region has the DNA TGTGCCAGCTCACCTGGTCTAGGGAATCAGCCCCAGCATTTT. As protein: CASSPGLGNQPQHF.

V gene TRBV11-2 combines with J gene TRBJ2-1, with TRBD2 as a possible D gene (6 bases). V lost 6 bases, J lost 6 bases, and 24 bases lay in between. The CDR3 is 17 residues long. Germline V gene data show CDR1 as SGHAT and CDR2 as FQNNGV. CDR3 in DNA: TGTGCCAGCAGACATTCTAGTAACAGGAGGGGCCGCAATGAGCAGTTCTTC. Its translation is CASRHSSNRRGRNEQFF.